This entry lists 5 T cell receptor beta chains sequenced from one sample in a study of blood T cell repertoires in COVID-19. Sequencing used immunoSEQ multiplex PCR; TCRdb keeps in-frame clones, though not all of them. The sample gives 200,000 to 250,000 clones, approximately 80% of which show up once; roughly 1.9% is in the top ten. Sequencing input: peripheral blood. The receptors shown here come from a man younger than 40 who had recovered from COVID-19.

The genes are TRBV7-3 and TRBJ2-3; D is unresolved. From germline, CDR1 is SGHTA and CDR2 FQGTGA. The CDR3 consists of 14 residues. The V end lost 0 bases, the J end lost 0 bases, and 4 bases lay between the germline ends. The CDR3 spells CASSLTSSTDTQYF. The DNA of the CDR3 is TGTGCCAGCAGCTTAACGTCGAGCACAGATACGCAGTATTTT.

The chain employs TRBV19 and TRBJ1-6; 8 bases match TRBD1. Germline V gene data show CDR1 as LNHDA and CDR2 as SQIVND (reference sequence). CDR3 length: 14 residues. The V and J ends lost 5 bases and 9 bases, in that order; junction bases with no gene match: 6. The CDR3 DNA sequence: TGTGCCAGTAGTGTCGGGACAGGCGGTTCACCCCTCCACTTT. It encodes CASSVGTGGSPLHF.

The genes are TRBV9 and TRBJ1-2; D unclear. Trimming shortened V by 0 bases and J by 6 bases, and 6 bases separated the two germline ends. The CDR3 has 12 amino acids. CDR1 is SGDLS, CDR2 YYNGEE, per germline. CDR3 sequence (DNA): TGTGCCAGCAGCGTAGGAGGGAATGGCTACACCTTC. Amino acid sequence: CASSVGGNGYTF.

The rearrangement links TRBV19 to TRBJ2-7; possible D gene TRBD1, 6 bases. CDR1 is LNHDA, CDR2 SQIVND, per germline (reference sequence). The CDR3 sequence is 14 residues long. The germline V and J ends were trimmed by 4 bases and 4 bases, with 14 bases remaining between them. The CDR3 spells CASSTHRDPYEQYF. CDR3 nucleotide sequence: TGTGCCAGTAGTACCCACAGGGACCCTTACGAGCAGTACTTC.

Only a few counts were recorded for this clone. V is TRBV2 and J is TRBJ2-7; 9 positions agree with TRBD2. With V trimmed by 7 bases and J by 8 bases, 6 bases remained unmatched. This CDR3 is 12 amino acids long. Germline values: CDR1 SNHLY, CDR2 FYNNEI. CDR3 protein: CASNRGGAQQYV. CDR3 nucleotide sequence: TGTGCCAGCAATCGCGGGGGGGCCCAGCAGTACGTC.